This TCR beta chain is from a study of blood T cell repertoires in COVID-19. Trimming removed 3 bases from V and 1 base from J, with 14 bases in between. The CDR3 totals 16 residues. CDR1 and CDR2 (germline): KGHSH, LQKENI. Each participant's cohort was designated according to participant-reported clinical history. TCRdb's table, derived via immunoSEQ multiplex PCR, lists solely in-frame clones and lacks some. The sample lists 300,000 to 400,000 clones, more than 75% occurring once. The specimen sequenced was PBMCs or T cells enriched from blood (not recorded which). The sequence was collected from a man aged 60-69 years who had recovered from COVID-19. This chain joins TRBV18 and TRBJ2-3; D is possibly TRBD2 (6 bases). The CDR3 is CASSPTGDGRTDTQYF. The CDR3 DNA reads TGTGCCAGCTCACCCACGGGGGACGGACGCACAGATACGCAGTATTTT.